This T cell receptor (beta chain) is from a study of blood T cell repertoires in COVID-19 (dated by TCRdb to the early 2020s). About the study as a whole: The collaborator samples originated in the United States, Italy and Spain and spanned the acute and convalescent phases of COVID-19. Deeply sampled blood TCRbeta repertoires from subjects exposed to, actively infected with, or recovered from COVID-19 were included in the dataset. HLA class I and class II types, where available, came from metadata supplied by the sample provider rather than from assay-based typing. The prospective study material was composed of cDNA or gDNA derived from T cells, B-cell-depleted T cells, or PBMCs. Nearly every sample came with metadata listing a de-identified subject ID, COVID-19 status, age in years and sex. The samples were drawn from the first 160 participants of the ongoing ImmuneRACE study and from some 1,300 subjects provided by 6 global collaborators. The repertoires were released in a freely available public database intended as a resource for research on the immune response to SARS-CoV-2. Study-level results and caveats: How much clinical and demographic metadata was included differed by source and by participant, and the metadata was provided uncurated.

The junction shows trimming of 1 base on V and 4 bases on J, plus 13 bases between the germline ends. Spanning cysteine to phenylalanine, the CDR3 consists of 15 amino acids. Only the CDR3 DNA stays, 45 bases, in frame from base 1. Reading the germline V gene gives CDR1 SGHTA and CDR2 FQGTGA. Whole blood was collected in K2EDTA tubes by collaborating institutions according to the institutions' own protocols. For TCRbeta analysis, collaborators shipped samples as frozen whole blood, isolated PBMCs, or DNA extracted from either of those sample types. About this clone: The antigen it binds to is not known. Per-nucleotide qualities are absent, and no much larger clonotype sits a single base away.

TCRbeta CDR3 regions were amplified from genomic DNA using the immunoSEQ Assay, a bias-controlled multiplex PCR. As for the authors' bioinformatics: Within the assay, amplification of reference gene primers was used to estimate how many nucleated cells each sample contained. Sequence reads were collapsed and filtered to measure the absolute abundance of every unique TCRbeta CDR3 rearrangement. Productive Simpson clonality was computed per sample as the square root of Simpson's diversity index over productive rearrangements. The table was pulled from immuneACCESS by TCRdb, which kept in-frame rearrangements only. Such tables lose some clones; where checked, under half of the loss comes from unresolved V genes, and the rest has no known cause. Clonal size and the V and J genes are those of that table, whereas D and trimming came from the DNA. In all, the sample holds roughly 260,000 clones, and more than 70% of those were seen once. The top ten constitute 3.1% of the sample.

Sequencing was performed on peripheral blood. The chain couples TRBV7-3 to TRBJ1-1; a tentative D call is TRBD1 (5 bases match). This sequence originates from a woman aged 18 to 35 with acute or convalescent COVID-19. The CDR3 region reads CASSLSGGKVTEAFF. The DNA is TGTGCCAGCAGCTTAAGTGGGGGGAAGGTCACTGAAGCTTTCTTT. Outside the CDR3, residues come from the reference TRBV7-3 and TRBJ1-1 proteins, so the full variable domain is: GAGVSQTPSNKVTEKGKYVELRCDPISGHTALYWYRQSLGQGPEFLIYFQGTGAADDSGLPNDRFFAVRPEGSVSTLKIQRTERGDSAVYLCASSLSGGKVTEAFFGQGTRLTVV.